This T cell receptor (beta chain) is from a study of blood T cell repertoires in COVID-19. Study as a whole: From the United States, Italy and Spain came samples of acute and convalescent COVID-19.

Trimming at V came to 4 bases and at J to 0 bases, leaving 3 bases not matched to a gene. Per germline, CDR1 SGHVS and CDR2 FQNEAQ. CDR3 length equals 14 residues. The sample holds a few counts of this clone. In the original workflow: It was from reference gene primer amplification that nucleated cell counts were estimated. Sequenced by immunoSEQ multiplex PCR; TCRdb stores in-frame clones only, minus some. V and J calls and clone size are as listed in that table; D and trimming were resolved from the DNA. The table lists approximately 90,000 clones, roughly 80% of them singletons, with under 50% in the top ten.

The specimen sequenced was peripheral blood. This clonotype was obtained from a human donor in a cohort sampled during active COVID-19. The chain employs TRBV7-8 and TRBJ2-7; 7 positions match TRBD1. The CDR3 coding sequence is TGTGCCAGCAGCTCCGGGACAGTCTCCTACGAGCAGTACTTC. It is translated as CASSSGTVSYEQYF.